These T cell receptor beta chains were read from a single sample in a study of human T cells and chemical hapten exposure. TCRdb fed the RACE reads into MiXCR, producing one record per CDR3 protein. The table lists about 380,000 distinct CDR3 sequences, roughly 5% of them singletons, with under 2.5% in the top ten. Specimen: whole blood, collected in connection with sensitization to the hapten diphenylcyclopropenone (DPC). These receptors were collected from a woman between 50 and 59 years old with alopecia areata. Some clones in this sample may be carry-over from other donors' samples. Each CDR3 is given without its conserved first and last residue. The order of the fields is J gene, V gene, clone size, CDR3 protein. Where a row states a size, it is once, few, many or the class of an expanded clone; other rows omit it.

j_gene: TRBJ2-3
v_gene: TRBV7-6
abundance: NA
CDR3aa: ASSSDGGWDTQY

j_gene: TRBJ1-3
v_gene: TRBV7-8
abundance: NA
CDR3aa: ASSPSSIRSSSGNTIY

j_gene: TRBJ2-3
v_gene: TRBV27
abundance: many
CDR3aa: ASSLSKGLAVSTDTQY

j_gene: TRBJ2-1
v_gene: TRBV14
abundance: few
CDR3aa: ASSHPPGQGNNEQF

j_gene: TRBJ1-1
v_gene: TRBV23-1
abundance: many
CDR3aa: ASSHPDRGNTEAF

j_gene: TRBJ1-5
v_gene: TRBV3-1
abundance: many
CDR3aa: ASSQGQGVQPQH

j_gene: TRBJ1-4
v_gene: TRBV27
abundance: many
CDR3aa: ASSSGRGYEKLF

j_gene: TRBJ2-1
v_gene: TRBV29-1
abundance: few
CDR3aa: SVESGTTYNEQF

j_gene: TRBJ2-7
v_gene: TRBV6-2/TRBV6-3
abundance: many
CDR3aa: ASSYSSSGSKEQY

j_gene: TRBJ2-1
v_gene: TRBV6-5
abundance: few
CDR3aa: ASGWGFDEQF

j_gene: TRBJ1-1
v_gene: TRBV2
abundance: NA
CDR3aa: ASYARGDRGGVTEAF

j_gene: TRBJ1-1
v_gene: TRBV5-1
abundance: few
CDR3aa: ASSLKAGRNTEAF

j_gene: TRBJ1-6
v_gene: TRBV10-1
abundance: few
CDR3aa: ASFDRVGSYNSPLH

j_gene: TRBJ1-5
v_gene: TRBV6-5
abundance: NA
CDR3aa: ASRTGTNQPQH

j_gene: TRBJ1-2
v_gene: TRBV6-1
abundance: many
CDR3aa: ASKTGQGYGYT

j_gene: TRBJ1-1
v_gene: TRBV27
abundance: NA
CDR3aa: ASSPRQGAEAF

j_gene: TRBJ1-5
v_gene: TRBV6-1
abundance: many
CDR3aa: ASSNGQPNQPQH

j_gene: TRBJ1-5
v_gene: TRBV6-4
abundance: many
CDR3aa: ANLYTGFRAARGNQPQH

j_gene: TRBJ2-1
v_gene: TRBV29-1
abundance: many
CDR3aa: SVRGGGALNRLF

j_gene: TRBJ2-5
v_gene: TRBV13
abundance: many
CDR3aa: ASSPDRGRGETQY

j_gene: TRBJ2-1
v_gene: TRBV24-1
abundance: many
CDR3aa: ATSPRGAPSNEQF

j_gene: TRBJ1-5
v_gene: TRBV18
abundance: many
CDR3aa: ASSPRVNNQPQH

j_gene: TRBJ2-7
v_gene: TRBV29-1
abundance: many
CDR3aa: SVEEGSGGYEQY

j_gene: TRBJ1-4
v_gene: TRBV27
abundance: many
CDR3aa: ASSSEIHVEKLF

j_gene: TRBJ2-2
v_gene: TRBV3-1
abundance: many
CDR3aa: ASSQYSGSVGELF

j_gene: TRBJ1-1
v_gene: TRBV6-2/TRBV6-3
abundance: many
CDR3aa: ASIPQGMNTEAF

j_gene: TRBJ2-6
v_gene: TRBV20-1
abundance: NA
CDR3aa: SARDSRGAMNSGANVLT

j_gene: TRBJ1-6
v_gene: TRBV7-2
abundance: NA
CDR3aa: ASSLFSGQGGRALH

j_gene: TRBJ2-7
v_gene: TRBV28
abundance: many
CDR3aa: ASSFRGTISYEQY

j_gene: TRBJ1-1
v_gene: TRBV30
abundance: many
CDR3aa: AWSLGAFMNTEAF

j_gene: TRBJ2-3
v_gene: TRBV12-3/TRBV12-4
abundance: many
CDR3aa: ATVRGLTDTQY

j_gene: TRBJ2-1
v_gene: TRBV3-1
abundance: many
CDR3aa: ASSPLADEQF

j_gene: TRBJ1-1
v_gene: TRBV29-1
abundance: many
CDR3aa: SGTQNTEAF

j_gene: TRBJ2-3
v_gene: TRBV6-6
abundance: many
CDR3aa: ASGTNLARAQY

j_gene: TRBJ1-5
v_gene: TRBV6-2/TRBV6-3
abundance: NA
CDR3aa: ASRREVGNQPQH

j_gene: TRBJ1-6
v_gene: TRBV7-2
abundance: many
CDR3aa: ASSLVEGGSYNSPLH

j_gene: TRBJ2-6
v_gene: TRBV25-1
abundance: many
CDR3aa: ASSELSGGVSGANVLT

j_gene: TRBJ1-1
v_gene: TRBV24-1
abundance: few
CDR3aa: ATSDETDTEAF

j_gene: TRBJ1-1
v_gene: TRBV4-1
abundance: few
CDR3aa: ASSQVIGNTEAF

j_gene: TRBJ1-5
v_gene: TRBV29-1
abundance: many
CDR3aa: SVGDRGQPQH

j_gene: TRBJ1-6
v_gene: TRBV6-5
abundance: many
CDR3aa: ASSSRAEGSPLH

j_gene: TRBJ1-2
v_gene: TRBV20-1
abundance: many
CDR3aa: SARDAGEYNYGYT

j_gene: TRBJ2-1
v_gene: TRBV18
abundance: few
CDR3aa: ASQPGQGLLNEQF

j_gene: TRBJ1-3
v_gene: TRBV11-2
abundance: many
CDR3aa: ASSLGPGPSFSGNTIY

j_gene: TRBJ2-1
v_gene: TRBV6-5
abundance: many
CDR3aa: ASSPTGGNEQF

j_gene: TRBJ2-1
v_gene: TRBV28
abundance: many
CDR3aa: ASSLGLAGPEKAYNEQF

j_gene: TRBJ2-3
v_gene: TRBV6-5
abundance: many
CDR3aa: ASRVAGTDTQY

j_gene: TRBJ1-4
v_gene: TRBV12-3/TRBV12-4
abundance: many
CDR3aa: ASSLRDRNEKLF

j_gene: TRBJ2-7
v_gene: TRBV13
abundance: few
CDR3aa: ASSSLGTSSSYEQY

j_gene: TRBJ2-1
v_gene: TRBV7-9
abundance: many
CDR3aa: ASPSSEASFLSYNEQF

j_gene: TRBJ2-2
v_gene: TRBV30
abundance: few
CDR3aa: AWTRTVTGELF

j_gene: TRBJ2-7
v_gene: TRBV6-5
abundance: many
CDR3aa: ASSRDRGYEQY

j_gene: TRBJ2-2
v_gene: TRBV10-3
abundance: many
CDR3aa: AVGPKVTGELF

j_gene: TRBJ1-1
v_gene: TRBV30
abundance: many
CDR3aa: AWTPLGRSNTEAF

j_gene: TRBJ1-5
v_gene: TRBV5-1
abundance: NA
CDR3aa: ASSPDGAPNQPQH

j_gene: TRBJ1-1
v_gene: TRBV7-2
abundance: many
CDR3aa: ASIVNRGNTEAF

j_gene: TRBJ2-7
v_gene: TRBV12-3/TRBV12-4
abundance: few
CDR3aa: ASSSSPDTFYEQY